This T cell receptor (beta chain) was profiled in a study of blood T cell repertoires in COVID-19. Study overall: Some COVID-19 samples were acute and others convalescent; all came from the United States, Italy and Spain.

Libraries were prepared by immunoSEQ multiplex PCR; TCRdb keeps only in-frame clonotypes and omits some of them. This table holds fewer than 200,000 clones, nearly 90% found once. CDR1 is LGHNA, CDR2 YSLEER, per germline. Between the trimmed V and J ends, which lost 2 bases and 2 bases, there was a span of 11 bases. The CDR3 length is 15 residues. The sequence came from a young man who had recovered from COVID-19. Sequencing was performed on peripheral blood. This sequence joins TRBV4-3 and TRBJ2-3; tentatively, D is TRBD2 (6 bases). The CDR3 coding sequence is TGCGCCAGCAGCCAACGGTCTAGCGACACAGATACGCAGTATTTT. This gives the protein CASSQRSSDTDTQYF.